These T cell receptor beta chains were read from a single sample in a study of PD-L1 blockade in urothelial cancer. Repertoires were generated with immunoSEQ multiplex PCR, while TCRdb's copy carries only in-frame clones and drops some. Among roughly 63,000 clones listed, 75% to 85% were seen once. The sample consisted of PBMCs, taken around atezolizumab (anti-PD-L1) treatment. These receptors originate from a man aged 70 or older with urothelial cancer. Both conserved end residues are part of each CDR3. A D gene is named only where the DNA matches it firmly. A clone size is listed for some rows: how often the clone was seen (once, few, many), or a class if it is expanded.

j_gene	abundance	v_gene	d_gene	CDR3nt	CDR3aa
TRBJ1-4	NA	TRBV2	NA	TGTGCCAGCAGTGAATTGCTGACCGGGGCAACTAATGAAAAACTGTTTTTT	CASSELLTGATNEKLFF
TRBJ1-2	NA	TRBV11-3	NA	TGTGCCAGCAGCCCCACCGAGGGAGGCGGCTACACCTTC	CASSPTEGGGYTF
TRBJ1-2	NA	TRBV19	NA	TGTGCCAGTAGTATAAGTACCGGTGGCTACACCTTC	CASSISTGGYTF
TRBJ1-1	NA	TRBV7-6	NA	TGTGCCAGCAGCTTAGGCCCCGGAGAGAAGGACACTGAAGCTTTCTTT	CASSLGPGEKDTEAFF
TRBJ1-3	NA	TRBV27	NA	TGTGCCAGCAAGAGTCCTGGAAACACCATATATTTT	CASKSPGNTIYF
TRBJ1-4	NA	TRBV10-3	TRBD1	TGTGCCATCAGGGGACAGGGACGGGGTGAAAAACTGTTTTTT	CAIRGQGRGEKLFF
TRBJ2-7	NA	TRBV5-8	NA	TGTGCCAGCAGACCCGACAGCTACGAGCAGTACTTC	CASRPDSYEQYF
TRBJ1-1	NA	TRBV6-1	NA	TGTGCCAGCAGTCCCCTAGGGGCGAACACTGAAGCTTTCTTT	CASSPLGANTEAFF
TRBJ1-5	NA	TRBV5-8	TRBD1	TGTGCCAGCAGCTTGGGAGGGGACAGGGATCAGCCCCAGCATTTT	CASSLGGDRDQPQHF
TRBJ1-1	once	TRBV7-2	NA	TGTGCCAGCAGCCCGACAGGAGCTAACACTGAAGCTTTCTTT	CASSPTGANTEAFF
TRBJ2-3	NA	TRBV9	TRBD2	TGTGCCAGCAGCGTGGCCGGGACTAGCGGCACAGATACGCAGTATTTT	CASSVAGTSGTDTQYF
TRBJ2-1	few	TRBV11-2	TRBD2	TGTGCCAGCAGCTTAGGTGGCGGGAGGGCCGGGGAGCAGTTCTTC	CASSLGGGRAGEQFF
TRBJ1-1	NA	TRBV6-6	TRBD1	TGTGCCAGCAGTTACGAGGGGGCTGGGACTGAAGCTTTCTTT	CASSYEGAGTEAFF
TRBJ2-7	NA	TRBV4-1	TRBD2	TGCGCCAGCAGCCAAATAGCGGGGGGCCCCTCCTACGAGCAGTACTTC	CASSQIAGGPSYEQYF
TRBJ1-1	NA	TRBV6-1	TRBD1	TGTGCCAGCAGTAGGGGACAGGGGGAGGAGACTGAAGCTTTCTTT	CASSRGQGEETEAFF
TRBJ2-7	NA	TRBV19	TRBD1	TGTGCCAGTAGTATAGGGGACAGGTCCTACGAGCAGTACTTC	CASSIGDRSYEQYF
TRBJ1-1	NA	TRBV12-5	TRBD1	TGTGCTAGTGGTTTAGGGGGCGCGGGTAACACTGAAGCTTTCTTT	CASGLGGAGNTEAFF
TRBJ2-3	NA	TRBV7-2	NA	TGTGCCAGCAGCTCGGACAGTTACCCCACAGATACGCAGTATTTT	CASSSDSYPTDTQYF
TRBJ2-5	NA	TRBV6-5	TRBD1	TGTGCCAGCAGGACTCCGGCAGGGGGCGAAGAGACCCAGTACTTC	CASRTPAGGEETQYF
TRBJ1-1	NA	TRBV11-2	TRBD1	TGTGCCAGCAGCTTCGGGACAGGCCCACTAGCTGAAGCTTTCTTT	CASSFGTGPLAEAFF
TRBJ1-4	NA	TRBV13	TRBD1	TGTGCCAGCAGCCCGGGACAGGGGAATGAAAAACTGTTTTTT	CASSPGQGNEKLFF
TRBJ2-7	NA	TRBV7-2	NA	TGTGCCAGCACCAGGGGCTACGAGCAGTACTTC	CASTRGYEQYF
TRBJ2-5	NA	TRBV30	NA	TGTGCCTGGAGTGTTTCCGCAGGGGAGACCCAGTACTTC	CAWSVSAGETQYF
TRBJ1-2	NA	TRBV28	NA	TGTGCCAGCAGCCAACAGGGTACCTATGGCTACACCTTC	CASSQQGTYGYTF
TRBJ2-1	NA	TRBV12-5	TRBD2	TGTGCTAGTGGTTCTGGGACTAGCGGGAGCGAGCAGTTCTTC	CASGSGTSGSEQFF
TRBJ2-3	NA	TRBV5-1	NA	TGCGCCAGCAGCTTGATCCCAGGGAAAGACACAGATACGCAGTATTTT	CASSLIPGKDTDTQYF
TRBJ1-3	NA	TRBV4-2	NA	TGTGCCAGCAGCCAAGACGAGAGCTCCGGGGAGTTGGGAAACACCATATATTTT	CASSQDESSGELGNTIYF
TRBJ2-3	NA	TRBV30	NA	TGTGCCTGCCAAGGGGGGAGGGCTAACACAGATACGCAGTATTTT	CACQGGRANTDTQYF
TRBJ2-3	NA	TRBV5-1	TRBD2	TGCGCCAGCAGCTTGACTAGCGGTACAGATACGCAGTATTTT	CASSLTSGTDTQYF
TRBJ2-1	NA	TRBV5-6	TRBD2	TGTGCCAGCAGCCTTCGACGGGGGGAGGACTACAATGAGCAGTTCTTC	CASSLRRGEDYNEQFF
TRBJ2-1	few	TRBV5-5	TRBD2	TGTGCCAGCAGCTGGACTAGCGGAAGACTTGAGCAGTTCTTC	CASSWTSGRLEQFF
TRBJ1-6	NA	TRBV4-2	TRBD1	TGTGCCAGCAGCCAAGAGGCCCCCGACAGGGGGCTTAATTCACCCCTCCACTTT	CASSQEAPDRGLNSPLHF
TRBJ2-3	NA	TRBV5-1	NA	TGCGCCAGCAGCTACAGTGGGGAGTTGGCAGATACGCAGTATTTT	CASSYSGELADTQYF
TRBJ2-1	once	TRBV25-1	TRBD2	TGTGCCAGCAGTGAATTCGGAGGGAGGGCCCGGGATGAGCAGTTCTTC	CASSEFGGRARDEQFF
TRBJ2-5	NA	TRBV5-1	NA	TGCGCCAGCAGCTTGGCGGAGGTTGGAGAGACCCAGTACTTC	CASSLAEVGETQYF
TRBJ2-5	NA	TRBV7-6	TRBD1	TGTGCCAGCAGCCTGGGGACAGGGCAAGAGACCCAGTACTTC	CASSLGTGQETQYF
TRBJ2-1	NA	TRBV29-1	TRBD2	TGCAGCGTTGCCAGTGGAGCGGGACTCTACAATGAGCAGTTCTTC	CSVASGAGLYNEQFF
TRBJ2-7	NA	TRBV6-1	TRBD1	TGTGCCAGCAGCCGGGACAGAGGCTACGAGCAGTACTTC	CASSRDRGYEQYF
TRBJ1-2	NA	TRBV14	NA	TGTGCCAGCAGCCAAGATCTCCGGGGGGCGAGTGGCTACACCTTC	CASSQDLRGASGYTF
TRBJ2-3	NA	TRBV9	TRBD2	TGTGCCAGCAGCGAGGGGACTAGCGGGAGCACAGATACGCAGTATTTT	CASSEGTSGSTDTQYF
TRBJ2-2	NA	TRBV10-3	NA	TGTGCCATCGGGACTTACGACACCGGGGAGCTGTTTTTT	CAIGTYDTGELFF
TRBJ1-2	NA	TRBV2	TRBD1	TGTGCCAGCAACCCGGACAGGGCAGGAAGGAGTGGCTACACCTTC	CASNPDRAGRSGYTF
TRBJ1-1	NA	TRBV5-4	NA	TGTGCCAGCAGCCCCGGCCGCAGGGAGAACACTGAAGCTTTCTTT	CASSPGRRENTEAFF
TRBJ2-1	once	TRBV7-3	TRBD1	TGTGCCAGCAGCCGGACAGGGCTTAGCTCCTACAATGAGCAGTTCTTC	CASSRTGLSSYNEQFF
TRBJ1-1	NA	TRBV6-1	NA	TGTGCCAGCACTGGAAACAGGGAGAACACTGAAGCTTTCTTT	CASTGNRENTEAFF
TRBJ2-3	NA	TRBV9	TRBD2	TGTGCCAGCAGCGTAGATCCCCGACTAGCGGGTTCCGTCACAGATACGCAGTATTTT	CASSVDPRLAGSVTDTQYF
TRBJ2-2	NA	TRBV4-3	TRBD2	TGCGCCAGCAGCGCTAGCGGGACGAACACCGGGGAGCTGTTTTTT	CASSASGTNTGELFF
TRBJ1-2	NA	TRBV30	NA	TGTGCCTGGAGTGTACGGAGGACAGCCTATGGCTACACCTTC	CAWSVRRTAYGYTF
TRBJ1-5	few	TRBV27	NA	TGTGCCAGCAGTCGGTCTCAGCCCCAGCATTTT	CASSRSQPQHF
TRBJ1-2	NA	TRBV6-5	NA	TGTGCCAGCAGCCGAGAGGGGTCCAGGGGCTATGGCTACACCTTC	CASSREGSRGYGYTF
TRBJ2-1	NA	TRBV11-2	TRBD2	TGTGCCAGCAGCTTCGGGACTAGCGGGGTTAATGAGCAGTTCTTC	CASSFGTSGVNEQFF
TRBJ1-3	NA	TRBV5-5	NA	TGTGCCAGCCGATTAACAGGGCACTCTGGAAACACCATATATTTT	CASRLTGHSGNTIYF
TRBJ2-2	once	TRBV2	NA	TGTGCCAGCAAGGCACAGGTCGATACCGGGGAGCTGTTTTTT	CASKAQVDTGELFF
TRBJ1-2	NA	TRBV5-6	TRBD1	TGTGCCAGCAGCCTGGGACAGGGGGTCTATGGCTACACCTTC	CASSLGQGVYGYTF